This passage covers 24 T cell receptor beta chains from one sample sequenced in a study of T cells in Graves' hyperthyroidism and ophthalmopathy. RNA transcripts gave rise to amplified TCR beta CDR3 regions. When the TCR CDR3 underwent first-round RT-PCR, the HTBI primer set was used. TCRdb analysed the multiplex PCR reads with MiXCR anew, one entry per CDR3 protein. The sample shows 350,000 to 450,000 distinct CDR3 sequences, approximately 18% of them seen only once. The sample consisted of blood. All receptors come from a woman aged 30 to 39 with Graves' hyperthyroidism that later progressed to Graves' ophthalmopathy.

The chain uses TRBV27 and TRBJ1-2, with 8 bases identical to TRBD1. CDR1 and CDR2 from the germline V gene are MNHEY and SMNVEV (reference sequence). V shed 6 bases and J 5 bases; nucleotides not matched to a gene: 14. This CDR3 has 16 amino acids. The CDR3 sequence is CASRQTGVSIRYGYTF. CDR3 bases: TGTGCCAGCAGACAGACAGGGGTATCCATCCGGTATGGCTACACCTTC.

This rearrangement joins TRBV12-3 or TRBV12-4 to TRBJ2-1; possibly TRBD2 for D (5 bases). V was clipped by 5 bases and J by 7 bases, with 9 bases between them. The CDR3 runs 12 residues. Written as DNA, the CDR3 is TGTGCCAGCAGTCGAAGACTAAATGAGCAGTTCTTC. Translating it yields CASSRRLNEQFF.

In its sample, this clonotype was seen many times. The gene calls are TRBV6-1 and TRBJ1-6; 11 nucleotides match TRBD1. The J segment lost 10 bases and the V segment lost 8 bases, leaving 4 bases of the junction unmatched. This CDR3 contains 13 residues. Germline V gene data show CDR1 as MNHNS and CDR2 as SASEGT. The CDR3 bases are TGTGCCAGCGGACAGGGGGCAGGGTCACCCCTCCACTTT. This gives the protein CASGQGAGSPLHF.

Ten or more counts support this clonotype. This chain uses TRBV15 with TRBJ2-3; D could derive from TRBD1 or TRBD2 (6 bases each). In germline, CDR1 is LNHNV, CDR2 YYDKDF (reference sequence). Trimming pared 3 bases from V and 0 bases from J, leaving 16 bases between. The CDR3 sequence is 17 residues long. The CDR3: CATSRLGAGTSTDTQYF. As DNA, the CDR3 is TGTGCCACCAGCAGGCTGGGGGCAGGGACTAGCACAGATACGCAGTATTTT.

The CDR3 is CASSRKQGNQPQHF. In nucleotides, the CDR3 is TGTGCCAGCAGTCGAAAACAGGGAAATCAGCCCCAGCATTTT. This sequence joins TRBV2 and TRBJ1-5; possibly TRBD1 for D (6 bases). This CDR3 has 14 residues. Deletions cut 5 bases from V and 4 bases from J, with 12 bases between. CDR1 is SNHLY, CDR2 FYNNEI, per germline.

Ten or more counts support this clonotype. The chain joins TRBV7-8 to TRBJ2-3; the D gene could be TRBD1 or TRBD2 (5 bases each). CDR1 and CDR2 from the germline V gene are SGHVS and FQNEAQ. With 2 bases removed from V and 2 bases from J, the gap between germline ends came to 8 bases. The length of the CDR3 is 14 residues. DNA for the CDR3: TGTGCCAGCAGCTTATTCGGGGCCACAGATACGCAGTATTTT. As protein: CASSLFGATDTQYF.

The table lists this clonotype with many counts. J is TRBJ2-7 and V is TRBV27; maybe TRBD1 (6 bases). CDR1 MNHEY and CDR2 SMNVEV come from the germline V gene (reference sequence). This CDR3 region has 14 residues. Trimming took 3 bases from V and 2 from J, leaving 11 bases between them. CDR3 DNA: TGTGCCAGCAGTTTTTCAGGGGCACCCTACGAGCAGTACTTC. Its translation: CASSFSGAPYEQYF.

This clonotype was seen repeatedly, ten times or more. This CDR3 reads CASTLTGGTSSYEQYF. CDR3 DNA sequence: TGTGCCAGCACCTTAACAGGGGGTACGAGCTCCTACGAGCAGTACTTC. The V gene is TRBV27, the J gene TRBJ2-7, with 8 bases matching TRBD1. Germline assignment: CDR1 MNHEY and CDR2 SMNVEV (reference sequence). The CDR3 runs 16 residues. V trimming: 7 bases; J trimming: 0 bases; junction bases outside the gene matches: 11.

This clonotype was found many times. This CDR3 is CASSWGQGEDEQYF. CDR3 coding DNA: TGTGCCAGCAGTTGGGGACAGGGCGAAGACGAGCAGTACTTC. The chain recombines TRBV28 with TRBJ2-7; 9 nucleotides align to TRBD1. The J segment lost 5 bases and the V segment lost 4 bases, leaving 6 bases of the junction unmatched. The germline V gene has CDR1 MDHEN and CDR2 SYDVKM. The CDR3 spans 14 residues. Using reference TRBV28 and TRBJ2-7 for the parts outside the CDR3, the full variable domain is DVKVTQSSRYLVKRTGEKVFLECVQDMDHENMFWYRQDPGLGLRLIYFSYDVKMKEKGDIPEGYSVSREKKERFSLILESASTNQTSMYLCASSWGQGEDEQYFGPGTRLTVT.

The chain is built from TRBV5-1 and TRBJ1-3; tentatively, D is TRBD1 (5 bases). This CDR3 is built from 14 residues. Germline CDR1 reads SGHRS; CDR2 reads YFSETQ. V shed 4 bases and J shed 2 bases, with 10 bases lying between them. CDR3 residues: CASSPPGAGNTIYF. The CDR3 DNA reads as TGCGCCAGCAGCCCACCGGGGGCTGGAAACACCATATATTTT.

The chain is built from TRBV7-2 and TRBJ1-4; TRBD1 matches at 7 bases. The V gene's germline CDR1 is SGHTA and CDR2 FQGNSA. CDR3 length: 15 residues. V was pared by 3 bases and J by 8 bases, with 9 bases of the junction left unmatched. CDR3 protein: CASSFPTGNGEKLFF. Here the CDR3 DNA reads TGTGCCAGCAGCTTTCCGACAGGGAATGGAGAAAAACTGTTTTTT. Supplemented by reference TRBV7-2 and TRBJ1-4, the full variable domain reads GAGVSQSPSNKVTEKGKDVELRCDPISGHTALYWYRQSLGQGLEFLIYFQGNSAPDKSGLPSDRFSAERTGGSVSTLTIQRTQQEDSAVYLCASSFPTGNGEKLFFGSGTQLSVL.

CDR3 nucleotides: TGCGCCAGCAGCTTAGGCGGCGAGGCCTACAATGAGCAGTTCTTC. This translates into CASSLGGEAYNEQFF. The chain carries TRBV5-1 and TRBJ2-1; no definite D call. Trimming stripped 2 bases from V and 2 bases from J, with 11 bases between. The CDR3 contains 15 residues. CDR1 and CDR2 from the germline V gene are SGHRS and YFSETQ.

This clonotype was counted ten times or more. The junction shows a germline mismatch at one end, possibly a read error. The V and J genes are TRBV7-9 and TRBJ1-4, with D perhaps matching TRBD1 (6 bases). The CDR3 covers 15 residues. The germline gives CDR1 SEHNR, CDR2 FQNEAQ (reference sequence). Here the CDR3 reads CASSLDTGMDEKLFF. CDR3 nucleotides: TGTGCCAGCAGTTTAGACACAGGGATGGATGAAAAACTGTTTTTT. Filled out from reference TRBV7-9 and TRBJ1-4, the complete variable domain reads DTGVSQNPRHKITKRGQNVTFRCDPISEHNRLYWYRQTLGQGPEFLTYFQNEAQLEKSRLLSDRFSAERPKGSFSTLEIQRTEQGDSAMYLCASSLDTGMDEKLFFGSGTQLSVL.

This clonotype was counted at least ten times. The chain has TRBV5-5 and TRBJ2-3; D gene ambiguous. The CDR3 has 15 residues. V was trimmed by 2 bases and J by 2 bases, leaving 12 bases between them. Germline V CDR1 and CDR2: SGHKS, YYEKEE (reference sequence). The CDR3: CASSFPGVNTDTQYF. The CDR3 DNA reads TGTGCCAGCAGCTTCCCCGGAGTTAACACAGATACGCAGTATTTT.

This clonotype was counted many times. The chain links TRBV5-1 to TRBJ2-7, with D possibly matching TRBD2 (5 bases). Germline V gene data show CDR1 as SGHRS and CDR2 as YFSETQ. CDR3 length: 15 amino acids. V dropped 2 bases and J dropped 0 bases, with 12 bases sitting between them. CDR3 coding DNA: TGCGCCAGCAGCTTACCTGACTACAGCTCCTACGAGCAGTACTTC. The encoded protein is CASSLPDYSSYEQYF.

The rearrangement uses TRBV7-9 and TRBJ2-7, with D possibly being TRBD1 (6 bases). The CDR3 is 14 residues long. Trimming removed 9 bases from V and 3 bases from J, with 18 bases in between. Germline V gives CDR1 SEHNR, CDR2 FQNEAQ (reference sequence). In nucleotides, the CDR3 is TGTGCCAGTGATAAGACAGGTCCGGGCTACGAGCAGTACTTC. Translating gives CASDKTGPGYEQYF.

This clonotype has at least ten counts. The chain joins TRBV27 to TRBJ1-5; 8 nucleotides agree with TRBD1. Germline V lookup: CDR1 MNHEY, CDR2 SMNVEV (reference sequence). This CDR3 has 16 amino acids. The V and J ends lost 8 bases and 2 bases, in that order; junction bases with no gene match: 11. The CDR3 nucleotides are TGTGCCAGCGCGGGACAGGCCTTTCCAGGCAATCAGCCCCAGCATTTT. Its protein product is CASAGQAFPGNQPQHF.

The chain links TRBV11-3 to TRBJ2-5, with 7 bases fitting TRBD2. Germline CDR1 and CDR2: SGHNT and YENEEA. Germline trimming cut 6 bases from V and 2 bases from J; bases unmatched to any gene: 3. The CDR3 spans 13 residues. The CDR3, as DNA: TGTGCCAGCAGGGCTAGCGGACAAGAGACCCAGTACTTC. Translation gives CASRASGQETQYF.

In this sample, this clonotype turned up a few times. The V gene is TRBV7-8, the J gene TRBJ2-2; 9 nucleotides match TRBD2. The V segment lost 1 base and the J segment 0 bases; nucleotides outside the gene matches: 6. This CDR3 comprises 18 residues. Germline V gene lookup returns CDR1 SGHVS and CDR2 FQNEAQ. The CDR3 bases are TGTGCCAGCAGCTTAGTCCTAGCGGGACCGACGAACACCGGGGAGCTGTTTTTT. Its protein product is CASSLVLAGPTNTGELFF.

The table lists this clonotype with many counts. The chain carries TRBV3-1 and TRBJ2-1; 13 bases are a match to TRBD2. The CDR3 runs to 15 residues. Germline lookup yields CDR1 LGHDT and CDR2 YNNKEL (reference sequence). Trimming cost V 4 bases and J 5 bases; bases outside gene matches: 2. The CDR3 DNA is TGTGCCAGCAGCCCAGGGACTAGCGGGGACAATGAGCAGTTCTTC. Translating gives CASSPGTSGDNEQFF.

The sample holds many counts of this clonotype. The chain employs TRBV6-1 and TRBJ1-5; 8 positions agree with TRBD1. The CDR3 sequence is 13 residues long. Germline CDR1 and CDR2: MNHNS and SASEGT. V lost 10 bases, J lost 4 bases, and 6 bases stayed unmatched. CDR3 DNA: TGTGCCACACGCGACAGGGGAAATCAGCCCCAGCATTTT. This gives the protein CATRDRGNQPQHF.

This clonotype has a count of ten or more. This chain joins TRBV27 and TRBJ1-5; D is unresolved. Trimming left V 3 bases short and J 7 bases short, with 13 bases between. Per the germline V gene, CDR1 is MNHEY and CDR2 is SMNVEV (reference sequence). CDR3 length: 14 residues. CDR3 in amino acids: CASSLGSELQPQHF. The CDR3 DNA reads as TGTGCCAGCAGTTTGGGTAGTGAACTCCAGCCCCAGCATTTT.

This clonotype was seen ten or more times. The chain combines TRBV5-8 with TRBJ2-7; D is possibly TRBD2 (6 bases). The CDR3 totals 14 residues. Trimming removed 4 bases at V and 1 base at J, with 12 bases between. CDR1 and CDR2 from the germline V gene are SGHTS and YDEGEE. The CDR3 nucleotides are TGTGCCAGCAGCCCGGGACTCCAATCCTACGAGCAGTACTTC. It encodes CASSPGLQSYEQYF.

V gene TRBV20-1 combines with J gene TRBJ1-5; D is unclear. Germline V CDR1 and CDR2: DFQATT, SNEGSKA (reference sequence). The CDR3 spans 13 residues. Trimming left V 1 base short and J 8 bases short, with 12 bases between. The chain's CDR3 is CSARGTGDEPQHF. CDR3 coding DNA: TGCAGTGCTAGAGGGACCGGGGATGAGCCCCAGCATTTT.